Following are 25 T cell receptor beta chains from one sample sequenced in a study of cytomegalovirus exposure and HLA in healthy donors. The protocol was immunoSEQ multiplex PCR, while the TCRdb copy is restricted to in-frame clones and leaves out a portion. Found here are about 330,000 clones, roughly 85% of them singletons; the top ten hold about 0.8%. The source material was PBMCs. The receptors derive from a woman under 30 in good health and CMV-seronegative.

This CDR3 reads CASSLGLGRVDTGELFF. The CDR3 DNA follows: TGTGCCAGCAGCCTCGGACTTGGTAGGGTGGACACCGGGGAGCTGTTTTTT. V usage is TRBV7-3 and J usage is TRBJ2-2; D is perhaps TRBD2 (5 bases). V was trimmed by 5 bases and J by 3 bases, leaving 19 bases between them. This CDR3 spans 17 amino acids. The V gene's germline CDR1 is SGHTA and CDR2 FQGTGA.

The genes are TRBV6-5 and TRBJ2-7; D perhaps matches TRBD2 (5 bases). V lost 0 bases to trimming and J lost 0 bases, with 9 bases between them. Per the germline V gene, CDR1 is MNHEY and CDR2 is SVGAGI. The CDR3 runs 15 residues. Written as DNA, the CDR3 is TGTGCCAGCAGTTACTCGTCCGGGGACTCCTACGAGCAGTACTTC. It translates to CASSYSSGDSYEQYF.

This chain links TRBV7-8 with TRBJ1-5, with D possibly being TRBD1 (5 bases). Deletions cut 5 bases from V and 3 bases from J, with 14 bases between. Germline CDR1 and CDR2: SGHVS and FQNEAQ. The CDR3 consists of 15 residues. The CDR3 loop reads CASSPDGGYNQPQHF. The CDR3 DNA sequence: TGTGCCAGCAGCCCCGACGGGGGGTACAATCAGCCCCAGCATTTT. The whole variable domain, filled in from reference TRBV7-8 and TRBJ1-5, reads GAGVSQSPRYKVAKRGQDVALRCDPISGHVSLFWYQQALGQGPEFLTYFQNEAQLDKSGLPSDRFFAERPEGSVSTLKIQRTQQEDSAVYLCASSPDGGYNQPQHFGDGTRLSIL.

The J gene is TRBJ1-1, the V gene TRBV5-1; D is perhaps TRBD1 (6 bases). V lost 0 bases and J 1 base, leaving 16 bases between the germline ends. Germline CDR1 is SGHRS and CDR2 is YFSETQ. This CDR3 is 17 amino acids long. CDR3 bases: TGCGCCAGCAGCTTGGACACCAGGGAGGGGGGGAACACTGAAGCTTTCTTT. Its translation: CASSLDTREGGNTEAFF.

Worth noting for this clone: The CDR3 does not close with the conserved phenylalanine or tryptophan, likely indicating a read error. The DNA is left out, because the CDR3 cannot be placed on it with certainty; the CDR3 is given as TCRdb lists it. V gene TRBV2 combines with J gene TRBJ2-7; TRBD1 is taken as the D call from the table, unchecked against the DNA. Including both end residues, the CDR3 is 13 amino acids long. The germline V gene encodes CDR1 SNHLY and CDR2 FYNNEI. CDR3 protein: CASSDGFTGAYFP.

The chain employs TRBV6-5 and TRBJ1-1; 10 bases match TRBD1. V was pared by 4 bases and J by 2 bases, with 7 bases of the junction left unmatched. Germline values: CDR1 MNHEY, CDR2 SVGAGI. This CDR3 region has 16 residues. The CDR3, as DNA: TGTGCCAGCAGTTTGCAGGGGACAGGGGTCAACACTGAAGCTTTCTTT. This sequence encodes CASSLQGTGVNTEAFF.

This chain joins TRBV25-1 and TRBJ2-7; D is possibly TRBD2 (5 bases). The CDR3 extends over 15 amino acids. CDR1 and CDR2 from the germline V gene are MGHDK and SYGVNS. The V end lost 2 bases, the J end lost 3 bases, and 14 bases lay between the germline ends. The CDR3 coding sequence is TGTGCCAGCAGTGAAAGCCCAGCGGAGGTCTACGAGCAGTACTTC. Its translation is CASSESPAEVYEQYF.

CDR3 sequence: CASSFRTSGRDEQFF. The CDR3 coding sequence is TGTGCCAGCAGCTTCAGGACTAGCGGGAGGGATGAGCAGTTCTTC. This chain links TRBV11-2 with TRBJ2-1; TRBD2 matches 15 bases. Germline lookup yields CDR1 SGHAT and CDR2 FQNNGV. The ends lost 3 bases at V and 8 bases at J; junction bases unmatched: 2. The CDR3 totals 15 residues. Filled out from reference TRBV11-2 and TRBJ2-1, the complete variable domain reads EAGVAQSPRYKIIEKRQSVAFWCNPISGHATLYWYQQILGQGPKLLIQFQNNGVVDDSQLPKDRFSAERLKGVDSTLKIQPAKLEDSAVYLCASSFRTSGRDEQFFGPGTRLTVL.

The chain employs TRBV27 and TRBJ2-4; 7 bases agree with TRBD2. Germline CDR1 reads MNHEY; CDR2 reads SMNVEV (reference sequence). The trim removed 4 bases at V and 6 bases at J, leaving 3 bases unmatched. CDR3 size: 13 residues. In nucleotides, the CDR3 is TGTGCCAGCAGTTCCCGGGGGGTAAACATTCAGTACTTC. This translates into CASSSRGVNIQYF.

This clone occurred a few times. This chain connects TRBV30 to TRBJ1-5, with a weak D call TRBD1 (6 bases). The CDR3 runs to 13 residues. In germline, CDR1 is GTSNPN, CDR2 SVGIG (reference sequence). Trimming removed 3 bases from V and 5 bases from J, with 11 bases in between. CDR3 DNA: TGTGCCTGGAGACCATCAGGGGATCAGCCCCAGCATTTT. Amino acids: CAWRPSGDQPQHF.

This chain connects TRBV29-1 to TRBJ1-3, with D possibly being TRBD1 (5 bases). Trimming pared 4 bases from V and 6 bases from J, leaving 10 bases between. The CDR3 contains 12 residues. CDR1 and CDR2 (germline): SQVTM, ANQGSEA. In DNA form, the CDR3 reads TGCAGCGTTGGGCAGGGCACAAACACCATATATTTT. Translating it yields CSVGQGTNTIYF.

The chain joins TRBV2 to TRBJ1-1; D is uncertain. The germline V and J ends were trimmed by 4 bases and 0 bases, with 9 bases remaining between them. The CDR3 totals 14 residues. Germline CDR1 and CDR2: SNHLY and FYNNEI. CDR3 in DNA: TGTGCCAGCAGTGGGCAGGCCATGAACACTGAAGCTTTCTTT. It encodes CASSGQAMNTEAFF.

In its sample, this clone was seen a few times. An end of the junction does not agree with germline; a read error may underlie this. Other DNA variants within this sample encode the same CDR3. The V and J genes are TRBV18 and TRBJ2-7; 10 positions match TRBD2. This CDR3 has 14 amino acids. The germline V gene has CDR1 KGHSH and CDR2 LQKENI. The DNA of the CDR3 is TGTGCCAGTTCACCACTAGCGGGGTTGGACGAGCAGTACTTC. As protein: CASSPLAGLDEQYF.

The V gene is TRBV7-9, the J gene TRBJ2-2; 11 nucleotides line up with TRBD1. The CDR3 runs to 14 residues. Per the germline V gene, CDR1 is SEHNR and CDR2 is FQNEAQ (reference sequence). The ends lost 5 bases at V and 7 bases at J; junction bases unmatched: 3. CDR3 in DNA: TGTGCCAGCAGCCCGGACAGGGGGCGCGGGGAGCTGTTTTTT. Translating it yields CASSPDRGRGELFF.

The chain employs TRBV4-3 and TRBJ2-1; no clear D. Germline V lookup: CDR1 LGHNA, CDR2 YSLEER. There are 14 residues in the CDR3. Trimming left V 0 bases short and J 4 bases short, with 7 bases between. CDR3 nucleotide sequence: TGCGCCAGCAGCCAAGAGGGCCCGTACAATGAGCAGTTCTTC. It is translated as CASSQEGPYNEQFF.

The chain is built from TRBV6-1 and TRBJ2-7; D uncertain. This CDR3 has 16 residues. Germline CDR1 MNHNS, CDR2 SASEGT. The V end lost 4 bases, the J end lost 0 bases, and 16 bases lay between the germline ends. CDR3 residues: CASSAPLTAGSYEQYF. Here the CDR3 DNA reads TGTGCCAGCAGTGCCCCCCTGACTGCCGGCTCCTACGAGCAGTACTTC.

This rearrangement joins TRBV2 to TRBJ2-3; the match to TRBD2 covers 11 bases. Germline-derived CDR1 and CDR2 are SNHLY and FYNNEI. The CDR3 extends over 17 amino acids. After removal of 9 bases from V and 0 bases from J, the junction contained 11 bases not matched to a gene. CDR3 amino acids: CARSSGRAPPSTDTQYF. The CDR3 DNA reads TGTGCCAGGAGTAGCGGGAGGGCCCCACCTAGCACAGATACGCAGTATTTT.

This rearrangement joins TRBV9 to TRBJ2-1; TRBD2 matches at 14 bases. The CDR3 spans 17 residues. The V and J ends lost 3 bases and 8 bases, in that order; junction bases with no gene match: 10. Germline loops: CDR1 SGDLS, CDR2 YYNGEE. The CDR3 bases are TGTGCCAGCAGCGAGGGGGAGGGACTAGCGGGAGTTCATGAGCAGTTCTTC. It translates to CASSEGEGLAGVHEQFF.

A note on this clone: A read error may produce the germline difference seen at one junction end. V and J are TRBV7-7 and TRBJ2-2; D gene uncertain. This CDR3 has 14 residues. CDR1 is SSHAT and CDR2 is FNYEAQ in the germline V gene (reference sequence). CDR3 sequence (DNA): TGTGCTAGCAGCTTACAACTGAACACCGGGGAGCTGTTTTTT. Translated, it gives CASSLQLNTGELFF.

The V call is TRBV4-2, the J call TRBJ2-3; D is perhaps TRBD2 (5 bases). The CDR3 length is 14 residues. Per germline, CDR1 LGHNA and CDR2 YNFKEQ. V was pared by 3 bases and J by 0 bases, with 7 bases between. The CDR3 bases are TGTGCCAGCAGCCAGGGCGGGAGCACAGATACGCAGTATTTT. Translating gives CASSQGGSTDTQYF.

The V and J genes are TRBV25-1 and TRBJ2-5; 10 bases are shared with TRBD1. Germline assignment: CDR1 MGHDK and CDR2 SYGVNS. This CDR3 has 15 amino acids. Trimming took 1 base from V and 4 from J; bases not matched to a gene: 3. The CDR3 reads CASSESTGGGETQYF. The DNA of the CDR3 is TGTGCCAGCAGTGAATCGACAGGGGGCGGAGAGACCCAGTACTTC.

The chain recombines TRBV18 with TRBJ2-7, with 7 positions matching TRBD1. V was pared by 3 bases and J by 5 bases, with 4 bases of the junction left unmatched. This CDR3 is 13 amino acids long. Germline V gene data show CDR1 as KGHSH and CDR2 as LQKENI. CDR3 sequence (DNA): TGTGCCAGCTCACCGGGACAGAGCCACGAGCAGTACTTC. This codes for CASSPGQSHEQYF. Full variable domain (rest looked up from reference TRBV18 and TRBJ2-7): NAGVMQNPRHLVRRRGQEARLRCSPMKGHSHVYWYRQLPEEGLKFMVYLQKENIIDESGMPKERFSAEFPKEGPSILRIQQVVRGDSAAYFCASSPGQSHEQYFGPGTRLTVT.

The chain couples TRBV2 to TRBJ2-7; 9 nucleotides align to TRBD1. This CDR3 comprises 15 residues. V lost 5 bases, J lost 0 bases, and 5 bases stayed unmatched. The germline gives CDR1 SNHLY, CDR2 FYNNEI. The CDR3 protein is CASSSTGGSSYEQYF. The CDR3, as DNA: TGTGCCAGCAGTTCGACAGGGGGGAGCTCCTACGAGCAGTACTTC.

This rearrangement joins TRBV5-1 to TRBJ1-2; D remains unclear. Germline V CDR1 and CDR2: SGHRS, YFSETQ. V was shortened by 2 bases and J by 8 bases, with 16 bases between the two germline ends. The CDR3 totals 14 residues. The chain's CDR3 is CASSFHSPCWGYTF. CDR3 sequence (DNA): TGCGCCAGCAGCTTCCACTCCCCTTGCTGGGGCTACACCTTC.

About this clone: This sample includes further DNA sequences coding for the same CDR3. The rearrangement uses TRBV27 and TRBJ2-1, with D perhaps TRBD1 (5 bases). The V and J ends lost 5 bases and 0 bases respectively, with 11 bases between them. Germline CDR1 reads MNHEY; CDR2 reads SMNVEV (reference sequence). This CDR3 contains 15 residues. CDR3 nucleotide sequence: TGTGCCAGCAGTCCCCGTCAGGGCTCCTACAATGAGCAGTTCTTC. It translates to CASSPRQGSYNEQFF.